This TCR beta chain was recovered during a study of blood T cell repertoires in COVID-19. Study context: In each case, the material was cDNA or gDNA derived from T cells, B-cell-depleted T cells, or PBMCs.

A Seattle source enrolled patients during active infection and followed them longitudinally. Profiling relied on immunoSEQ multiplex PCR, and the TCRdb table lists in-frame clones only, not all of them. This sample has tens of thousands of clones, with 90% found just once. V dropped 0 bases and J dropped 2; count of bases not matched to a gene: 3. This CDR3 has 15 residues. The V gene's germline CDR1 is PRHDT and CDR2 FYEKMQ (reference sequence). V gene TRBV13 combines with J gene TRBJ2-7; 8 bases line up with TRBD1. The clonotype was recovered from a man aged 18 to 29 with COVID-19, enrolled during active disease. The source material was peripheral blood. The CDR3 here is CASSLGQGATYEQYF. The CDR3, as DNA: TGTGCCAGCAGCTTAGGGCAGGGGGCAACCTACGAGCAGTACTTC.